What follows is one T cell receptor beta chain and its context. Its antigen is currently not known. Base qualities were left out, and no much larger clone turns up one base away. This sample was taken from a study of human T cells and chemical hapten exposure (dated by TCRdb to about 2021). General notes on the study: For sensitization, 2% DPC in acetone was applied to a 2 cm by 2 cm area of upper inner arm skin. Throughout the roughly 25-week study period, patients were also given weekly therapeutic DPC doses on the scalp. Patch testing was done on the upper back using Finn chambers containing 0.01% DPC, and results were scored after 6 days according to International Contact Dermatitis Research Group standards. Most of the patients in the cohort were female, and the cohort covered alopecia areata with under or over 50% scalp involvement, alopecia totalis and alopecia universalis. Libraries were combined into a pool for sequencing, and differences in TCR yield between samples came mainly from small differences in library volumes within the pool. The study tracked peripheral blood TCR repertoire changes in vivo during primary and secondary sensitization to the hapten diphenylcyclopropenone (DPC) in alopecia patients. Patient blood was sampled pre-sensitization (week 0) and at 2, 6 and about 24 weeks after DPC sensitization. Blood for TCR sequencing was provided by twenty-nine alopecia patients at one to four time points (pre-sensitization, 2, 6 and 24 weeks).

The V end gives up 6 bases and the J end 1 base, leaving 6 bases in the junction not matched to a gene. The CDR3 covers 16 residues, taking in both the cysteine and the phenylalanine. The kept DNA is CDR3 alone, 48 bases in frame from the first base. The germline V gene supplies CDR1 MNHEY and CDR2 SVGAGI. Library construction relied on RACE. Sequencing was carried out with a NextSeq 500. During library preparation, unique molecular identifiers were attached to individual cDNA molecules so that TCRs could be counted in a quantitative, reproducible way. From each blood RNA sample, both TCR alpha and TCR beta chains were sequenced. In the source study's methods: The median number of TCRs per sample was around 96,000, ranging from about 20,000 to 690,600. V, J and CDR3 annotation of the TCR reads was carried out using the Decombinator software suite. To make PS versus PT1 abundance plots, every sample was subsampled to the same number of TCRs (28,000). TCRs were defined as expanded if absent before sensitization and observed at least eight times at the 2-week time point. TCRdb reprocessing: public reads trimmed at Q25 with fastp, clones called with MiXCR, in-frame beta chains kept. Each record represents a unique CDR3 protein, reported with the most common genes and DNA among its rows. The V and J calls follow TCRdb's processing rather than the paper's. Present in this sample are a few hundred thousand distinct CDR3 sequences, roughly 7.7% of which were seen just once. Around 1.2% of the sample goes to the ten largest clones.

Overall study outcomes, separate from this receptor: After repeated subsampling, changes were observed in the strength of the expansion versus patch-test correlation and in the threshold at which the correlation became significant. Expanded TCRs formed significantly more large CDR3 similarity clusters than pre-sensitization or healthy control sets, consistent with antigen-driven responses. A positive correlation was found between the number of PT1 expanded TCRs and patch test score, with significance reached at thresholds 8, 16 and 32 but not 4. Because every patient had alopecia, a presumed autoimmune disease, the patients' immune response might differ from that of healthy individuals. No change with DPC sensitization was found in the number of TCRs above 1 in 1000 frequency, and no evidence of global repertoire structure alterations was found.

The time point label, read with the paper, signifies: pre-sensitization, week 0. The treatment or condition tag for this specimen amounts to: therapeutic diphenylcyclopropenone sensitization with weekly scalp DPC. At each patch-test visit, blood was drawn before the patch test was applied. Eligible patients were aged 18 to 70, diagnosed with alopecia, deemed suitable for DPC therapy, and excluded if pregnant. Total RNA was isolated from unfractionated whole blood collected in Tempus Blood RNA tubes. The receptor's source is a man aged 18 to 30 with alopecia areata. Some clones in this sample may be carry-over from other donors' samples. The sample consisted of whole blood, taken in connection with sensitization to the hapten diphenylcyclopropenone (DPC). In this chain, TRBV6-5 is recombined with TRBJ2-1; a stretch of 10 junction bases matches TRBD2. The nucleotides read TGTGCCAGCAGGCCAATAGCGGGGGGTTCCTACAATGAGCAGTTCTTC. Its coded protein is CASRPIAGGSYNEQFF.